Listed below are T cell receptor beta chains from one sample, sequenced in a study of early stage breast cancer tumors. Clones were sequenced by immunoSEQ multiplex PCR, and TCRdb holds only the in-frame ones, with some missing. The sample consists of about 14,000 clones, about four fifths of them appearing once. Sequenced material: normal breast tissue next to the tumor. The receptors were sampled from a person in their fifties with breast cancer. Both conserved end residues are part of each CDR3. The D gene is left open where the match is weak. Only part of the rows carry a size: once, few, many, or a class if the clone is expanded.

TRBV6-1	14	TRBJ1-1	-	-	TGTGCCAGCGCCCAGGATCTCATGAACACTGAAGCTTTCTTT	CASAQDLMNTEAFF
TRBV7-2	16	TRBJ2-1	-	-	TGTGCCAGCAGCTTCCTGTCGATCCAGGGACGGAATGAGCAGTTCTTC	CASSFLSIQGRNEQFF
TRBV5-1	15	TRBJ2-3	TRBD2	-	TGCGCCAGCAGCCTGGGACTAGCGGCCACAGATACGCAGTATTTT	CASSLGLAATDTQYF
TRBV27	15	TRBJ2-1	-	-	TGTGCCAGCAGTTTATCGGGGAGCTCCTACAATGAGCAGTTCTTC	CASSLSGSSYNEQFF
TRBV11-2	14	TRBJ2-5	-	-	TGTGCCAGCAGCTTCGGGTACTCCCAAGAGACCCAGTACTTC	CASSFGYSQETQYF
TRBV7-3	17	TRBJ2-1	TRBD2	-	TGTGCCAGCAGCCCAAAAACCGGGACTAGCGACTACAATGAGCAGTTCTTC	CASSPKTGTSDYNEQFF
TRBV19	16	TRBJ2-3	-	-	TGTGCCAGTAGTATAGCACCTGGCGGAGGAGCAGATACGCAGTATTTT	CASSIAPGGGADTQYF
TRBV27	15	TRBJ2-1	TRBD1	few	TGTGCCAGCAGCCTACAGACAGGGCCCTACAATGAGCAGTTCTTC	CASSLQTGPYNEQFF
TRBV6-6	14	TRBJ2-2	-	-	TGTGCCAGCAGTTACGATCGGGGGGCCCGGGAGCTGTTTTTT	CASSYDRGARELFF
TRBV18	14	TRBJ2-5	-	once	TGTGCCAGCTCACCCTCGGGCTTCCAAGAGACCCAGTACTTC	CASSPSGFQETQYF
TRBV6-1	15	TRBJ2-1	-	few	TGTGCCAGCAGGTTACAGGGAGAGGGCCACAATGAGCAGTTCTTC	CASRLQGEGHNEQFF
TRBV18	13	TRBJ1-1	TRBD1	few	TGTGCCAGCTCACCGCAGGGGGGCACTGAAGCTTTCTTT	CASSPQGGTEAFF
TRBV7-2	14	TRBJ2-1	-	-	TGTGCCAGCAGCTTAGCGGGAGTCCCCAATGAGCAGTTCTTC	CASSLAGVPNEQFF
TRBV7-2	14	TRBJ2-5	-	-	TGTGCCAGCAGCCCGGGACGGAACCAAGAGACCCAGTACTTC	CASSPGRNQETQYF
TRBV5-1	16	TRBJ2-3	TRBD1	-	TGCGCCAGCAGCTCCACCAGACAGGGGGGCACAGATACGCAGTATTTT	CASSSTRQGGTDTQYF
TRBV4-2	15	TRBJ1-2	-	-	TGTGCCAGCAGCCAAGCCAGGGCTCCTAACTATGGCTACACCTTC	CASSQARAPNYGYTF
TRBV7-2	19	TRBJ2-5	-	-	TGTGCCAGCAGCTTAGCGCTAAGAGGGAAAATCGCCGATAAAGAGACCCAGTACTTC	CASSLALRGKIADKETQYF
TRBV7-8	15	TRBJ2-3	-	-	TGTGCCAGCAGCTTAGCCGGGCGGGAAACAGATACGCAGTATTTT	CASSLAGRETDTQYF
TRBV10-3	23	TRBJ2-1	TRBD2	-	TGTGCCATCAGTGAGCCACTCCCGGGGACTAGCGGGGGGCCGAGTACCTCCTACAATGAGCAGTTCTTC	CAISEPLPGTSGGPSTSYNEQFF
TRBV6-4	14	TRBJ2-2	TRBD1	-	TGTGCCAGCAGTACAACAGGGGGGACCGGGGAGCTGTTTTTT	CASSTTGGTGELFF
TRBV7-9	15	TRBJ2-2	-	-	TGTGCCGGCACACACCGGACCGGAAAAAGGGGGGAGCTGTTTTTT	CAGTHRTGKRGELFF
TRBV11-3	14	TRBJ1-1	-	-	TGTGCCAGCAGCTTGCGACACCCAAACACTGAAGCTTTCTTT	CASSLRHPNTEAFF
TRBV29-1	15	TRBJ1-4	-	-	TGCAGCGTTAGGCAGGGGAGAACGACTAATGAAAAACTGTTTTTT	CSVRQGRTTNEKLFF
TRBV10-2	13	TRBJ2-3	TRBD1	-	TGCGCCACCCAACCGGGACAGACAGATACGCAGTATTTT	CATQPGQTDTQYF
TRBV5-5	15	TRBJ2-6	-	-	TGTGCCAGCAGCAGCACAGGGCTTGGGGCCAACGTCCTGACTTTC	CASSSTGLGANVLTF
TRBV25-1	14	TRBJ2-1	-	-	TGTGCCAGCATTAGAGGGGGCGGGAAGGGCGAGCAGTTCTTC	CASIRGGGKGEQFF
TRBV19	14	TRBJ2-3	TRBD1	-	TGTGCCAGTAGTGACAGGGGGCGGGTGGATACGCAGTATTTT	CASSDRGRVDTQYF
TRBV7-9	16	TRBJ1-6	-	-	TGTGCCAGCAGCTTAGTTACAGGAGAAATGAATTCACCCCTCCACTTT	CASSLVTGEMNSPLHF
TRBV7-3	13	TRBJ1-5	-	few	TGTGCCAGCAGCTTAGGATCAGGTATGCCCCAGCATTTT	CASSLGSGMPQHF